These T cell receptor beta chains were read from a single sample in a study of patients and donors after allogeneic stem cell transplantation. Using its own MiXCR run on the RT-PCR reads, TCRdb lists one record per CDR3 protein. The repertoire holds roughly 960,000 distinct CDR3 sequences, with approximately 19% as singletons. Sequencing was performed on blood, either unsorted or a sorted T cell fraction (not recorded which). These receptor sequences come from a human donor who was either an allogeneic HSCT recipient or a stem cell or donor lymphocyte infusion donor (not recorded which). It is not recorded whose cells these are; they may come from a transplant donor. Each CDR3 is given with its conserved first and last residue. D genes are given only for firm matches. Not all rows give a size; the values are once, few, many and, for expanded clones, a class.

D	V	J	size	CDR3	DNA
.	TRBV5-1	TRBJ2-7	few	CASRVDISPSYEQYF	TGCGCCAGCAGGGTCGACATATCCCCTTCCTACGAGCAGTACTTC
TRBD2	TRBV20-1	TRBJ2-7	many	CSAREEGLAPYEQYF	TGCAGTGCTAGAGAGGAGGGACTAGCCCCCTACGAGCAGTACTTC
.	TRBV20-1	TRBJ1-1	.	CSARGGAIEAFF	TGCAGTGCTAGGGGGGGGGCTATTGAAGCTTTCTTT
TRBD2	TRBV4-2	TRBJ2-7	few	CASSQAKVAGGSEQYF	TGTGCCAGCAGCCAAGCCAAAGTAGCGGGAGGGAGCGAGCAGTACTTC
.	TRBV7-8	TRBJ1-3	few	CATNPGFSGNTIYF	TGTGCCACCAACCCAGGGTTTTCTGGAAACACCATATATTTT
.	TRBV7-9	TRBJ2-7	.	CASGIQPYEQYF	TGTGCCAGCGGGATTCAGCCCTACGAGCAGTACTTC
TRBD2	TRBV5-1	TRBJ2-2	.	CASSSTSDMNTGELFF	TGCGCCAGCAGCTCGACTAGCGACATGAACACCGGGGAGCTGTTTTTT
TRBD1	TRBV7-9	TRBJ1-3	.	CASSLGTGHFSGNTIYF	TGTGCCAGCAGCTTGGGGACAGGCCACTTCTCTGGAAACACCATATATTTT
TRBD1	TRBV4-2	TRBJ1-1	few	CASSRQGPPNTEAFF	TGTGCCAGCAGCCGACAGGGGCCTCCCAACACTGAAGCTTTCTTT
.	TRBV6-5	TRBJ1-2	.	CASGLGDSYTF	TGTGCCAGCGGACTTGGGGACAGCTACACCTTC
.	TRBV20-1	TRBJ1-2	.	CSARDPNEPRTDSAVNYGYTF	TGCAGTGCTAGAGATCCAAACGAACCTCGGACAGACTCAGCGGTTAACTATGGCTACACCTTC
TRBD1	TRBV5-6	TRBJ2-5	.	CASSLGGQGEETQYF	TGTGCCAGCAGCTTGGGTGGACAGGGAGAAGAGACCCAGTACTTC
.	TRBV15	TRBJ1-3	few	CATSRDPRNTIYF	TGTGCCACCAGCAGAGATCCTAGAAACACCATATATTTT
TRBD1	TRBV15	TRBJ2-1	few	CATSRDRTGLSLWYNEQFF	TGTGCCACCAGCAGAGATCGGACAGGCTTAAGCCTTTGGTACAATGAGCAGTTCTTC
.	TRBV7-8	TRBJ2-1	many	CASSLEPRNNEQFF	TGTGCCAGCAGCTTAGAACCGCGGAACAATGAGCAGTTCTTC
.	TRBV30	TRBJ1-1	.	CAWDRDDTEAFF	TGTGCCTGGGATAGGGACGACACTGAAGCTTTCTTT
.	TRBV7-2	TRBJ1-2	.	CASSLRAANGYTF	TGTGCCAGCAGCTTAAGAGCTGCTAATGGCTACACCTTC
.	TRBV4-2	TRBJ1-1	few	CASSQEWGSGYMNTEAFF	TGTGCCAGCAGCCAAGAGTGGGGCTCCGGGTACATGAACACTGAAGCTTTCTTT
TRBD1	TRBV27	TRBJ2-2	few	CASRFLGQVNTGELFF	TGTGCCAGCCGCTTCTTGGGACAGGTGAACACCGGGGAGCTGTTTTTT
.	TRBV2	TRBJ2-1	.	CASREGQIYNEQFF	TGTGCCAGCAGGGAAGGACAGATATACAATGAGCAGTTCTTC
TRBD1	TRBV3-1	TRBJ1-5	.	CASSQDRDRGEYSNQPQHF	TGTGCCAGCAGCCAAGATAGGGACAGGGGCGAATATAGCAATCAGCCCCAGCATTTT
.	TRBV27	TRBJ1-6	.	CASGRRSPLHF	TGTGCCAGTGGGCGAAGGTCACCCCTCCACTTT
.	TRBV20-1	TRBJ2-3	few	CSARGGSRALTDTQYF	TGCAGTGCTAGAGGCGGGTCCAGGGCGTTGACAGATACGCAGTATTTT
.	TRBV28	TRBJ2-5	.	CASSLSRVTQYF	TGTGCCAGCAGTTTGTCTCGGGTGACCCAGTACTTC
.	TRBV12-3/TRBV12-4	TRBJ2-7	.	CASSLEVADEQYF	TGTGCCAGCAGTTTAGAGGTAGCTGACGAGCAGTACTTC
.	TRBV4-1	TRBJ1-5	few	CASSPDTANQPQHF	TGCGCCAGCAGCCCCGACACGGCCAATCAGCCCCAGCATTTT
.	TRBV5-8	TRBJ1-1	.	CASRTRGTINTEAFF	TGTGCCAGCAGAACCAGGGGCACCATAAACACTGAAGCTTTCTTT
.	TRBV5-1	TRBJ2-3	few	CASSMTDTQYF	TGCGCCAGCAGCATGACAGATACGCAGTATTTT
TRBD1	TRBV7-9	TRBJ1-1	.	CASSPRRDRGPEAFF	TGTGCCAGCAGCCCGCGCCGGGACAGGGGACCTGAAGCTTTCTTT
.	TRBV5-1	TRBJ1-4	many	CASSLVGSNEKLFF	TGCGCCAGCAGCTTGGTGGGATCTAATGAAAAACTGTTTTTT
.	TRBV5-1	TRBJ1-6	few	CASSWDSYNSPLHF	TGCGCCAGCAGCTGGGACTCCTATAATTCACCCCTCCACTTT
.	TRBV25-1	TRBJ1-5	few	CASLPGAANESNQPQHF	TGTGCCAGCCTCCCGGGGGCGGCGAATGAAAGCAATCAGCCCCAGCATTTT
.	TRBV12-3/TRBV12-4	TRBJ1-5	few	CASSLKGFPSQPQHF	TGTGCCAGCAGTTTAAAGGGGTTTCCTAGTCAGCCCCAGCATTTT
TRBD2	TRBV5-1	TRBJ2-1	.	CASGTEAGGGNNEQFF	TGCGCCAGCGGAACAGAAGCGGGAGGCGGAAACAATGAGCAGTTCTTC
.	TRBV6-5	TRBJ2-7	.	CASSYSQGTLTYEQYF	TGTGCCAGCAGTTACTCGCAGGGAACTCTTACGTACGAGCAGTACTTC
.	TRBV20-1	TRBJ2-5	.	CSARDFSGTKETQYF	TGCAGTGCTAGAGATTTCTCGGGGACCAAAGAGACCCAGTACTTC
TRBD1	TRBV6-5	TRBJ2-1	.	CASSRNRGEQFF	TGTGCCAGCAGCCGTAACAGGGGTGAGCAGTTCTTC
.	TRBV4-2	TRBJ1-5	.	CASSQESGVSNQPQHF	TGTGCCAGCAGCCAAGAATCCGGGGTAAGCAATCAGCCCCAGCATTTT
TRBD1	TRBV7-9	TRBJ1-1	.	CASSAGQGTAEAFF	TGTGCCAGCAGCGCAGGACAGGGTACCGCTGAAGCTTTCTTT
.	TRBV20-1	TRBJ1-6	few	CSARDPSGSSPLHF	TGCAGTGCTAGAGATCCCTCGGGGTCCTCACCCCTCCACTTT
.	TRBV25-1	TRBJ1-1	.	CASSEWAENTEAFF	TGTGCCAGCAGTGAATGGGCAGAGAACACTGAAGCTTTCTTT
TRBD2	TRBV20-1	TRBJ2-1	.	CSASISGLVRNEQFF	TGCAGTGCTTCCATTTCAGGACTAGTTCGGAATGAGCAGTTCTTC
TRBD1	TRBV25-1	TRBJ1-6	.	CASSLTDRGNSPLHF	TGTGCCAGCAGCCTGACCGACAGGGGAAATTCACCCCTCCACTTT
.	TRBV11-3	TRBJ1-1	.	CASSLDLGMNTEAFF	TGTGCCAGCAGCTTAGATTTGGGGATGAACACTGAAGCTTTCTTT
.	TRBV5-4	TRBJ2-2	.	CASSPKRNTGELFF	TGTGCCAGCAGCCCGAAGAGGAACACCGGGGAGCTGTTTTTT
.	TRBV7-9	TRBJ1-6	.	CASSEGSIRRSPLHF	TGTGCCAGCAGCGAGGGGTCGATCCGGCGTTCACCCCTCCACTTT
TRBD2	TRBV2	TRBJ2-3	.	CASRVSGSGSTDTQYF	TGTGCCAGCAGAGTCAGCGGGAGTGGGTCCACAGATACGCAGTATTTT